Below are 22 T cell receptor beta chains sequenced from a single sample in a study of blood T cell repertoires in COVID-19. The data were produced by immunoSEQ multiplex PCR, yet TCRdb's version contains in-frame clones alone and is incomplete. The sample has approximately 140,000 clones; under 90% are singletons. Sequenced input: peripheral blood. These receptors all stem from a human donor in a cohort sampled during active COVID-19.

Written as DNA, the CDR3 is TGTGCCAGCAGCCTGGGACAGCTCCCGAACACTGAAGCTTTCTTT. Amino acid sequence: CASSLGQLPNTEAFF. This sequence joins TRBV7-6 and TRBJ1-1; 7 nucleotides align to TRBD1. With V trimmed by 5 bases and J by 1 base, 7 bases remained unmatched. The CDR3 totals 15 residues. The germline gives CDR1 SGHVS, CDR2 FNYEAQ. Combining the CDR3 with reference TRBV7-6 and TRBJ1-1 gives the whole variable domain GAGVSQSPRYKVTKRGQDVALRCDPISGHVSLYWYRQALGQGPEFLTYFNYEAQQDKSGLPNDRFSAERPEGSISTLTIQRTEQRDSAMYRCASSLGQLPNTEAFFGQGTRLTVV.

This chain links TRBV7-2 with TRBJ1-1, with a possible D match to TRBD1 (6 bases). The CDR3 spans 16 residues. V gave up 5 bases and J gave up 5 bases, with 21 bases separating them. CDR1 SGHTA and CDR2 FQGNSA come from the germline V gene. CDR3 in amino acids: CASSPGANIFGTEAFF. DNA for the CDR3: TGTGCCAGCAGCCCAGGGGCCAATATATTTGGGACTGAAGCTTTCTTT.

V gene TRBV5-1 combines with J gene TRBJ1-6, with TRBD1 identical over 7 bases. The germline V gene has CDR1 SGHRS and CDR2 YFSETQ. The J segment lost 9 bases and the V segment lost 2 bases, leaving 8 bases of the junction unmatched. The CDR3 is 15 residues long. The CDR3 sequence is CASSFQEQGRSPLHF. The CDR3 DNA sequence: TGCGCCAGCAGCTTTCAAGAACAGGGGCGTTCACCCCTCCACTTT.

The J gene is TRBJ2-7, the V gene TRBV6-2 or TRBV6-3; a possible D gene is TRBD1 (6 bases). Germline V gene sequence: CDR1 MNHEY, CDR2 SVGEGT. Trimming pared 7 bases from V and 6 bases from J, leaving 22 bases between. This CDR3 region has 15 residues. DNA of the CDR3: TGTGCCAGCATCCCCCTCCCCGGGACACCCTCCGAGCAGTACTTC. This encodes CASIPLPGTPSEQYF.

The chain combines TRBV3-1 (or the pseudogene TRBV3-2) with TRBJ1-5; no firm D call. V dropped 4 bases and J dropped 5 bases, with 12 bases sitting between them. The CDR3 consists of 14 residues. The germline gives CDR1 LGHDT, CDR2 YNNKEL (reference sequence). DNA of the CDR3: TGTGCCAGCAGCCCATTGACGGAGGATCAGCCCCAGCATTTT. The encoded protein is CASSPLTEDQPQHF.

The chain links TRBV4-1 to TRBJ1-5, with a tentative D call TRBD1 (5 bases). The CDR3 consists of 20 residues. CDR1 is MGHRA, CDR2 YSYEKL, per germline. With 0 bases removed from V and 1 base from J, the gap between germline ends came to 22 bases. The CDR3 protein is CASSQDAPGLFFLSNQPQHF. The CDR3 coding sequence is TGCGCCAGCAGCCAAGACGCTCCGGGACTCTTCTTCTTGAGCAATCAGCCCCAGCATTTT.

The chain recombines TRBV9 with TRBJ1-6, with D hard to call. V lost 3 bases and J 8 bases, leaving 9 bases between the germline ends. This CDR3 is built from 13 residues. Germline V gene sequence: CDR1 SGDLS, CDR2 YYNGEE. The CDR3 protein is CASSALDYSPLHF. For the CDR3, the DNA is TGTGCCAGCAGCGCCCTAGACTATTCACCCCTCCACTTT.

The chain recombines TRBV27 with TRBJ2-1; a weak D match, TRBD1 (5 bases). V was shortened by 6 bases and J by 11 bases, with 14 bases between the two germline ends. This CDR3 is 12 amino acids long. CDR1 and CDR2 from the germline V gene are MNHEY and SMNVEV (reference sequence). The DNA of the CDR3 is TGTGCCAGCAGGGGGCCCCCGCAGCAGCAGTTCTTC. Translation gives CASRGPPQQQFF.

V is TRBV11-2 and J is TRBJ2-3; 15 positions agree with TRBD2. The V and J ends lost 2 bases and 6 bases, in that order; junction bases with no gene match: 6. Germline lookup yields CDR1 SGHAT and CDR2 FQNNGV. This CDR3 has 17 amino acids. The CDR3 DNA sequence: TGTGCCAGCAGCTTATGGACTAGCGGGGGGGCCGGGGATACGCAGTATTTT. Amino acid sequence: CASSLWTSGGAGDTQYF.

The rearrangement joins TRBV6-2 or TRBV6-3 to TRBJ1-5; weak D call: TRBD1 (6 bases). The V end lost 3 bases, the J end lost 2 bases, and 14 bases lay between the germline ends. The germline CDR1 and CDR2 sequences are MNHEY and SVGEGT. The CDR3 runs 16 residues. CDR3 region: CASSYSEGVRNQPQHF. The DNA of the CDR3 is TGTGCCAGCAGTTATAGCGAGGGGGTCCGCAATCAGCCCCAGCATTTT.

The genes are TRBV2 and TRBJ1-1, with D possibly matching TRBD1 (5 bases). Germline CDR1 SNHLY, CDR2 FYNNEI. This CDR3 comprises 13 residues. Trimming shortened V by 8 bases and J by 3 bases, and 13 bases separated the two germline ends. The CDR3 bases are TGTGCCAGCGTGGGGCAAAAGGACACTGAAGCTTTCTTT. Protein sequence: CASVGQKDTEAFF.

This rearrangement joins TRBV5-4 to TRBJ2-5; 8 bases are shared with TRBD1. Germline V gives CDR1 SGHNT, CDR2 YYREEE (reference sequence). There are 14 residues in the CDR3. With V trimmed by 4 bases and J by 5 bases, 7 bases remained unmatched. CDR3 residues: CASSPRQGIETQYF. The CDR3 DNA is TGTGCCAGCAGCCCAAGACAGGGGATTGAGACCCAGTACTTC.

This chain connects TRBV28 to TRBJ2-3; 13 bases align to TRBD2. V lost 7 bases, J lost 5 bases, and 12 bases stayed unmatched. Germline lookup yields CDR1 MDHEN and CDR2 SYDVKM. This CDR3 is built from 17 residues. The CDR3, as DNA: TGTGCCAGCATCAAACCGACTAGCGGGGGGTCGGAAGATACGCAGTATTTT. Residues: CASIKPTSGGSEDTQYF.

The chain couples TRBV18 to TRBJ2-6; no clear D. Trimming pared 6 bases from V and 0 bases from J, leaving 9 bases between. The germline V gene has CDR1 KGHSH and CDR2 LQKENI. The CDR3 runs 15 residues. CDR3 DNA: TGTGCCAGCTCTGGGCGAACCTCTGGGGCCAACGTCCTGACTTTC. It specifies CASSGRTSGANVLTF.

This clone came up a few times. V usage is TRBV7-9 and J usage is TRBJ2-2; TRBD1 is a possible D gene (6 bases). This CDR3 has 16 residues. Germline V gene data show CDR1 as SEHNR and CDR2 as FQNEAQ (reference sequence). The V and J ends lost 2 bases and 2 bases respectively, with 12 bases between them. The CDR3 DNA follows: TGTGCCAGCAGCTTATCTCTCAGGGGTAACACCGGGGAGCTGTTTTTT. Translating it yields CASSLSLRGNTGELFF.

This chain links TRBV5-6 with TRBJ2-5; D is perhaps TRBD1 (5 bases). In germline, CDR1 is SGHDT, CDR2 YYEEEE. This CDR3 spans 14 amino acids. Trimming removed 0 bases from V and 4 bases from J, with 10 bases in between. Here the CDR3 reads CASSLAAGLETQYF. The CDR3 bases are TGTGCCAGCAGCTTGGCCGCAGGGCTAGAGACCCAGTACTTC.

In its sample, this clone was seen many times. In DNA form, the CDR3 reads TGTGCCAGCAGTCTTAGCGGGGGGGCTCTAAACGAGCAGTACTTC. It specifies CASSLSGGALNEQYF. The V gene is TRBV11-2, the J gene TRBJ2-7; 11 bases align to TRBD2. The germline V gene encodes CDR1 SGHAT and CDR2 FQNNGV. This CDR3 is 15 amino acids long. The ends lost 6 bases at V and 5 bases at J; junction bases unmatched: 9.

This clone has only a few counts. The chain combines TRBV15 with TRBJ1-2; D remains unclear. This CDR3 has 13 amino acids. Germline CDR1 LNHNV, CDR2 YYDKDF (reference sequence). Between the trimmed V and J ends, which lost 0 bases and 5 bases, there was a span of 7 bases. CDR3 amino acids: CATSRDLPYGYTF. The CDR3 bases are TGTGCCACCAGCAGAGATCTTCCTTATGGCTACACCTTC.

The V call is TRBV29-1, the J call TRBJ2-4; 11 nucleotides align to TRBD2. The V and J ends lost 3 bases and 6 bases, in that order; junction bases with no gene match: 4. The CDR3 is 14 residues long. Germline CDR1 and CDR2: SQVTM and ANQGSEA. This CDR3 reads CSVDGTSGTNIQYF. DNA for the CDR3: TGCAGCGTTGATGGGACTAGCGGCACAAACATTCAGTACTTC. The whole variable domain, filled in from reference TRBV29-1 and TRBJ2-4, reads SAVISQKPSRDICQRGTSLTIQCQVDSQVTMMFWYRQQPGQSLTLIATANQGSEATYESGFVIDKFPISRPNLTFSTLTVSNMSPEDSSIYLCSVDGTSGTNIQYFGAGTRLSVL.

The chain joins TRBV30 to TRBJ1-5; D call uncertain. The germline V gene encodes CDR1 GTSNPN and CDR2 SVGIG (reference sequence). This CDR3 comprises 14 residues. V lost 1 base to trimming and J lost 0 bases, with 7 bases between them. The CDR3, as DNA: TGTGCCTGGAGTGAAGAGAATAGCAATCAGCCCCAGCATTTT. It translates to CAWSEENSNQPQHF. The full variable domain, completed using reference TRBV30 and TRBJ1-5, is SQTIHQWPATLVQPVGSPLSLECTVEGTSNPNLYWYRQAAGRGLQLLFYSVGIGQISSEVPQNLSASRPQDRQFILSSKKLLLSDSGFYLCAWSEENSNQPQHFGDGTRLSIL.

Note on this clone: At the DNA level, this CDR3 is encoded by other sequences in the same sample as well. The V and J genes are TRBV6-2 or TRBV6-3 and TRBJ1-2; TRBD1 agrees at 10 bases. Germline trimming cut 4 bases from V and 4 bases from J; bases unmatched to any gene: 6. The CDR3 contains 15 residues. Germline CDR1 reads MNHEY; CDR2 reads SVGEGT. CDR3 sequence: CASSSRQGAVYGYTF. The CDR3 region has the DNA TGTGCCAGCAGTTCTCGACAGGGGGCGGTCTATGGCTACACCTTC.

This chain uses TRBV11-2 with TRBJ2-2, with D perhaps TRBD2 (7 bases). V was pared by 7 bases and J by 5 bases, with 14 bases between. This CDR3 is 14 amino acids long. Germline CDR1 and CDR2: SGHAT and FQNNGV. CDR3 region: CASTRGGATGELFF. In DNA, the CDR3 is TGTGCCAGCACTAGAGGGGGGGCAACCGGGGAGCTGTTTTTT.